The 18 T cell receptor beta chains listed next were all sequenced from one sample in a study of T-cell reconstitution after alpha-beta-depleted transplantation in children. Researchers prepared the TCRbeta library using unique molecular identifiers, the study reports. TCRdb re-called the PCR reads through MiXCR, storing one row per CDR3 protein. The table has under 85,000 distinct CDR3 sequences, around 18% seen once; the top ten hold 45% to 55%. The starting material was PBMCs, mostly from graft donor cells, obtained 360 days after TCRalphabeta/CD19-depleted stem cell transplant. These receptors all come from a male patient aged 2-10 years who had a stem cell transplant for acute lymphoblastic leukemia, so the T cells may come from the graft donor.

This clonotype was observed a handful of times. This CDR3 is CASSFLREGSYEQYF. CDR3 DNA: TGTGCCAGCAGCTTCCTGCGGGAGGGCTCCTACGAGCAGTACTTC. V gene TRBV5-8 combines with J gene TRBJ2-7; 9 nucleotides align to TRBD2. The V gene end was trimmed by 2 bases and the J gene end by 0 bases; junction bases not matched to a gene: 3. The CDR3 consists of 15 residues. The germline gives CDR1 SGHTS, CDR2 YDEGEE.

This clonotype occurred a few times. J is TRBJ2-1 and V is TRBV6-5, with TRBD1 matching 9 bases. CDR1 MNHEY and CDR2 SVGAGI come from the germline V gene. This CDR3 is 17 amino acids long. The trim removed 1 base at V and 7 bases at J, leaving 11 bases unmatched. In DNA form, the CDR3 reads TGTGCCAGCAGTTACTTGTCCGGGACAGGGAGGGTTAATGAGCAGTTCTTC. This codes for CASSYLSGTGRVNEQFF.

This clonotype was detected only a few times. J is TRBJ1-6 and V is TRBV4-1; 10 positions match TRBD1. Germline trimming cut 0 bases from V and 9 bases from J; bases unmatched to any gene: 5. Germline V gives CDR1 MGHRA, CDR2 YSYEKL. This CDR3 is 16 amino acids long. As DNA, the CDR3 is TGCGCCAGCAGCCAAGAAGACAGGGGGCAAGTTTCACCCCTCCACTTT. Translated: CASSQEDRGQVSPLHF.

This clonotype has just one count. The rearrangement links TRBV12-3 or TRBV12-4 to TRBJ2-1; no definite D call. The CDR3 loop spans 15 amino acids. Trimming removed 3 bases at V and 4 bases at J, with 13 bases between. The CDR3 sequence: CASSFSTPRYNEQFF. The DNA of the CDR3 is TGTGCCAGCAGTTTTTCGACACCCCGTTACAATGAGCAGTTCTTC.

This clonotype was seen a few times. V usage is TRBV5-5 and J usage is TRBJ2-3, with 7 bases identical to TRBD2. CDR3 length equals 15 residues. With V trimmed by 0 bases and J by 3 bases, 4 bases remained unmatched. The germline gives CDR1 SGHKS, CDR2 YYEKEE (reference sequence). CDR3 in DNA: TGTGCCAGCAGCTTGGTAGCGGGCGGGACAGATACGCAGTATTTT. It encodes CASSLVAGGTDTQYF.

V is TRBV30 and J is TRBJ1-1, with D unclear. V was trimmed by 0 bases and J by 0 bases, leaving 5 bases between them. This CDR3 spans 13 amino acids. Germline lookup yields CDR1 GTSNPN and CDR2 SVGIG (reference sequence). In nucleotides, the CDR3 is TGTGCCTGGAGTGTACGCCTGAACACTGAAGCTTTCTTT. Residues: CAWSVRLNTEAFF.

This clonotype was seen more than once but under ten times. The J gene is TRBJ2-1, the V gene TRBV4-1; 13 bases agree with TRBD2. The V and J ends lost 4 bases and 0 bases, in that order; junction bases with no gene match: 3. Germline lookup yields CDR1 MGHRA and CDR2 YSYEKL. This CDR3 is 17 amino acids long. CDR3 sequence: CASSPWTSGSSYNEQFF. CDR3 coding DNA: TGCGCCAGCAGCCCGTGGACTAGCGGGAGCTCCTACAATGAGCAGTTCTTC.

The rearrangement uses TRBV12-3 or TRBV12-4 and TRBJ2-3; 11 bases fit TRBD1. The CDR3 consists of 16 residues. The V gene end was trimmed by 6 bases and the J gene end by 0 bases; junction bases not matched to a gene: 5. The CDR3 spells CASRTGTGGSTDTQYF. The CDR3 bases are TGTGCCAGCAGAACCGGGACAGGGGGTAGCACAGATACGCAGTATTTT.

There are a few counts of this clonotype. This chain connects TRBV12-3 or TRBV12-4 to TRBJ2-3; no clear D gene. V was clipped by 3 bases and J by 2 bases, with 9 bases between them. This CDR3 region has 14 residues. The CDR3 loop is CASSFALFTDTQYF. In DNA, the CDR3 is TGTGCCAGCAGTTTTGCCCTCTTCACAGATACGCAGTATTTT.

This clonotype was found a few times. J is TRBJ1-5 and V is TRBV7-8, with a possible D match to TRBD1 (5 bases). V was trimmed by 4 bases and J by 2 bases, leaving 9 bases between them. Germline V gene data show CDR1 as SGHVS and CDR2 as FQNEAQ. The CDR3 has 14 amino acids. CDR3 loop: CASSSGTGNQPQHF. Here the CDR3 DNA reads TGTGCCAGCAGCTCCGGGACGGGCAATCAGCCCCAGCATTTT.

The V gene is TRBV2, the J gene TRBJ2-1; 7 bases are a match to TRBD1. The length of the CDR3 is 14 residues. Looked up from germline, CDR1 is SNHLY and CDR2 is FYNNEI. Germline trimming cut 6 bases from V and 4 bases from J; bases unmatched to any gene: 6. CDR3 loop: CASSLETGYNEQFF. The CDR3 DNA follows: TGTGCCAGCAGCCTAGAGACAGGGTACAATGAGCAGTTCTTC. Full variable domain (outside the CDR3, taken from reference TRBV2 and TRBJ2-1): EPEVTQTPSHQVTQMGQEVILRCVPISNHLYFYWYRQILGQKVEFLVSFYNNEISEKSEIFDDQFSVERPDGSNFTLKIRSTKLEDSAMYFCASSLETGYNEQFFGPGTRLTVL.

This clonotype was seen only a few times. The V call is TRBV12-5, the J call TRBJ2-2; 9 positions agree with TRBD2. CDR3 length: 16 amino acids. With 6 bases clipped from V and 1 base from J, the junction kept 6 bases outside the gene matches. Germline V CDR1 and CDR2: LGHNT, FRNRAP. This CDR3 reads CASGAQLAGNTGELFF. DNA of the CDR3: TGTGCTAGTGGGGCTCAACTAGCGGGGAACACCGGGGAGCTGTTTTTT.

This clonotype has at least ten counts. The V call is TRBV27, the J call TRBJ2-1; D is possibly TRBD2 (6 bases). This CDR3 has 16 residues. Trimming shortened V by 7 bases and J by 2 bases, and 18 bases separated the two germline ends. CDR1 and CDR2 (germline): MNHEY, SMNVEV (reference sequence). The CDR3 spells CASTSWVAGPYNEQFF. The CDR3 bases are TGTGCCAGCACCAGTTGGGTTGCGGGACCCTACAATGAGCAGTTCTTC.

This clonotype has more than one count but fewer than ten. The V gene is TRBV12-3 or TRBV12-4, the J gene TRBJ2-7, with a possible D match to TRBD1 (6 bases). This CDR3 contains 14 residues. V lost 6 bases and J 4 bases, leaving 16 bases between the germline ends. CDR3 loop: CASRAGPGVYEQYF. In nucleotides, the CDR3 is TGTGCCAGCAGGGCCGGGCCAGGGGTTTACGAGCAGTACTTC.

This clonotype was seen only a few times. The gene calls are TRBV10-2 and TRBJ2-7; 9 bases are a match to TRBD2. The CDR3 extends over 13 amino acids. Germline CDR1 reads WSHSY; CDR2 reads SAAADI. V gave up 6 bases and J gave up 4 bases; unmatched junction bases: 4. The CDR3 protein is CASRVSGSYEQYF. The CDR3, as DNA: TGCGCCAGCAGGGTTAGCGGGAGTTACGAGCAGTACTTC.

This clonotype has only a few counts. This rearrangement joins TRBV20-1 to TRBJ1-5, with a weak D call TRBD1 (5 bases). Germline V gene sequence: CDR1 DFQATT, CDR2 SNEGSKA (reference sequence). The CDR3 loop spans 17 amino acids. The germline V and J ends were trimmed by 0 bases and 1 base, with 16 bases remaining between them. In DNA, the CDR3 is TGCAGTGCTAGAGATCCCCTACCAGGGACGAGCAATCAGCCCCAGCATTTT. Translated, it gives CSARDPLPGTSNQPQHF.

This clonotype was observed a few times. This rearrangement joins TRBV4-1 to TRBJ2-1; the match to TRBD2 covers 7 bases. The J segment lost 4 bases and the V segment lost 5 bases, leaving 5 bases of the junction unmatched. This CDR3 contains 14 residues. Germline V gives CDR1 MGHRA, CDR2 YSYEKL. Here the CDR3 DNA reads TGCGCCAGCAGCGAGCGGGATCCATACAATGAGCAGTTCTTC. This encodes CASSERDPYNEQFF.

The chain carries TRBV5-1 and TRBJ2-7; TRBD1 matches 10 bases. The CDR3 totals 15 residues. Trimming removed 4 bases from V and 3 bases from J; junction bases left unmatched: 7. From germline, CDR1 is SGHRS and CDR2 YFSETQ. CDR3 nucleotide sequence: TGCGCCAGCAGCCGTCCAGGACAGGGGGTCTACGAGCAGTACTTC. Its protein product is CASSRPGQGVYEQYF.